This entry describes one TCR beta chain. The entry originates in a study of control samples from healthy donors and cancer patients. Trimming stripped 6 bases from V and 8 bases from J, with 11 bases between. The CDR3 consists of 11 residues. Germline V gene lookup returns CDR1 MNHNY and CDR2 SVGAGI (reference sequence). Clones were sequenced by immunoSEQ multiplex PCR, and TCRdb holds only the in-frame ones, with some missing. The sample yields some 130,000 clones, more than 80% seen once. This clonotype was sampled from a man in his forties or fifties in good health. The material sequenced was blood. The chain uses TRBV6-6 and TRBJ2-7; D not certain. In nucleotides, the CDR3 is TGTGCCAGCAGCAAGAGAGAACAGCAGTACTTC. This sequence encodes CASSKREQQYF.